One T cell receptor beta chain is described in this entry. Its specificity is unknown. The record originates from a study of shared clonotypes between healthy human individuals. A CD45RA-negative memory subset and a CD45RA+ naive subset were separated from the CD4+ cells. Points from the study as a whole: Relative to memory subsets, naive subsets generally showed larger estimated richness.

The V end was cut by 1 base, the J end by 4 bases, with 13 bases between. The CDR3 loop spans 15 amino acids. Germline V gene data show CDR1 as MDHEN and CDR2 as SYDVKM. Data came from immunoSEQ multiplex PCR; TCRdb stores just in-frame clones and leaves some out. The sample contains 2 million to 3 million clones, approximately 93% of which appear only once. Sequenced input: naive CD4+ T cells from PBMCs. Noted subset: CD45RA+ positively selected. This receptor was taken from a man aged 18 to 29 in good health. Some clones in this sample may be carry-over from other donors' samples. The rearrangement joins TRBV28 to TRBJ1-1, with D possibly being TRBD1 (6 bases). The CDR3 here is CASSLLGSQGTEAFF. The CDR3 coding sequence is TGTGCCAGCAGTTTATTAGGCTCACAGGGCACTGAAGCTTTCTTT.